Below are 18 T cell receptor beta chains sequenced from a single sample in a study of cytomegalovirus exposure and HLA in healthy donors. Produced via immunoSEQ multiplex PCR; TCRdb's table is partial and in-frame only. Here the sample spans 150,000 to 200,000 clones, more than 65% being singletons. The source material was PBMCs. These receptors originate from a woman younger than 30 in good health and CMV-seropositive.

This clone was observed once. For the CDR3, the DNA is TGTGCCAGCAGTTACTCGCGTCGATCTGACTATGGCTACACCTTC. Protein: CASSYSRRSDYGYTF. The V call is TRBV6-5, the J call TRBJ1-2, with D hard to call. Germline CDR1 is MNHEY and CDR2 is SVGAGI. The V gene lost 0 bases and the J gene lost 3 bases, with 11 bases spanning the gap. This CDR3 has 15 residues.

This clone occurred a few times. The CDR3 region is CASWVQSNQPQHF. The CDR3 DNA is TGTGCCAGCTGGGTACAGTCCAATCAGCCCCAGCATTTT. V is TRBV6-1 and J is TRBJ1-5; the D is unclear. V lost 8 bases, J lost 3 bases, and 11 bases lay in between. There are 13 residues in the CDR3. Germline V CDR1 and CDR2: MNHNS, SASEGT.

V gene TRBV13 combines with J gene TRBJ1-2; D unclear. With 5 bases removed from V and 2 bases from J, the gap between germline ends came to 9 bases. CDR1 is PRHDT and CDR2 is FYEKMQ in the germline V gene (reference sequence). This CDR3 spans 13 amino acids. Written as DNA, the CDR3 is TGTGCCAGCAGCCTAGCTAGAAACTATGGCTACACCTTC. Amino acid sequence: CASSLARNYGYTF.

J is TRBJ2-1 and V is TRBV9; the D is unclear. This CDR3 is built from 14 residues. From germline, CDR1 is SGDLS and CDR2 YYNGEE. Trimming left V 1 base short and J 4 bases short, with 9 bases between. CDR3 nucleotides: TGTGCCAGCAGCGTATCGCCAGTTTACAATGAGCAGTTCTTC. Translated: CASSVSPVYNEQFF. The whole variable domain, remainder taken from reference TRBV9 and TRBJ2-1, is DSGVTQTPKHLITATGQRVTLRCSPRSGDLSVYWYQQSLDQGLQFLIQYYNGEERAKGNILERFSAQQFPDLHSELNLSSLELGDSALYFCASSVSPVYNEQFFGPGTRLTVL.

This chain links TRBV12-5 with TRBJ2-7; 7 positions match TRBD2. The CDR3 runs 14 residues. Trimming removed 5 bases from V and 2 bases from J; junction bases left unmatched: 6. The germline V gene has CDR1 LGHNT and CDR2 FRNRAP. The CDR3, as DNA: TGTGCTAGTGGTGCTGGGGGGGGAGCCTACGAGCAGTACTTC. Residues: CASGAGGGAYEQYF.

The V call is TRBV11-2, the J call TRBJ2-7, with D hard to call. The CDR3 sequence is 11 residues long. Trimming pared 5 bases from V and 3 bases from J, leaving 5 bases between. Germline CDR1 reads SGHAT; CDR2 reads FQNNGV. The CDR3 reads CASSTNYEQYF. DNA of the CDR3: TGTGCCAGCAGCACTAACTACGAGCAGTACTTC.

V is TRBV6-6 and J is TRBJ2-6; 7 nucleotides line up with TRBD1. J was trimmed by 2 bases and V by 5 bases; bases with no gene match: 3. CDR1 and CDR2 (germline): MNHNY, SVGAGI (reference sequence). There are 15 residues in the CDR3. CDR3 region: CASSPGQAGANVLTF. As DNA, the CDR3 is TGTGCCAGCAGTCCCGGACAGGCTGGGGCCAACGTCCTGACTTTC.

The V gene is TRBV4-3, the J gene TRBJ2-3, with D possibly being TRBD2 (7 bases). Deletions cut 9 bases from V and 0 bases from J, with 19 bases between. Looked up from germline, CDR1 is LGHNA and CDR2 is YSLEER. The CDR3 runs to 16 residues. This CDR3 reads CASLSSGQGSTDTQYF. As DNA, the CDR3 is TGCGCCAGTCTTTCTAGCGGCCAGGGGAGCACAGATACGCAGTATTTT.

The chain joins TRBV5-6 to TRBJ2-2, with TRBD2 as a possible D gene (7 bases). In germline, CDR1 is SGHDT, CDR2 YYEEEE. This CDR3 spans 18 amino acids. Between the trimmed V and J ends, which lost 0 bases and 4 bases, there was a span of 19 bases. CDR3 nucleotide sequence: TGTGCCAGCAGCTTGGAGCGGTATCGGGGGGCTGGCACCGGGGAGCTGTTTTTT. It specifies CASSLERYRGAGTGELFF.

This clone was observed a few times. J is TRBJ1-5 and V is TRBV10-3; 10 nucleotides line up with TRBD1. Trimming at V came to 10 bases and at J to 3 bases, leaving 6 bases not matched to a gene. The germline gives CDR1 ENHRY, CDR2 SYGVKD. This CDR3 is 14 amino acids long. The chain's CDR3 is CASTTGGHNQPQHF. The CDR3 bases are TGTGCCAGCACGACAGGGGGCCACAATCAGCCCCAGCATTTT.

The chain's CDR3 is CASSQKEGTDTQYF. CDR3 coding DNA: TGTGCCAGCTCGCAAAAGGAGGGCACAGATACGCAGTATTTT. The chain uses TRBV18 and TRBJ2-3; a possible D gene is TRBD2 (5 bases). The V gene lost 6 bases and the J gene lost 1 base, with 11 bases spanning the gap. The CDR3 runs to 14 residues. Per germline, CDR1 KGHSH and CDR2 LQKENI.

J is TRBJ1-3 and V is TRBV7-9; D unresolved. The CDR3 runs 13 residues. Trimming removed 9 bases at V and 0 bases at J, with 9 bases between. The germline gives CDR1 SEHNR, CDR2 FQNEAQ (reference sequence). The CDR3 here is CASITASGNTIYF. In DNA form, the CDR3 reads TGTGCCAGTATTACAGCCTCTGGAAACACCATATATTTT.

The CDR3 sequence is CASSFRQQSSYNEQFF. In DNA form, the CDR3 reads TGTGCCAGCAGTTTTCGACAACAGAGCTCCTACAATGAGCAGTTCTTC. J is TRBJ2-1 and V is TRBV27, with D uncertain. The germline gives CDR1 MNHEY, CDR2 SMNVEV (reference sequence). The CDR3 has 16 residues. Trimming shortened V by 3 bases and J by 0 bases, and 12 bases separated the two germline ends.

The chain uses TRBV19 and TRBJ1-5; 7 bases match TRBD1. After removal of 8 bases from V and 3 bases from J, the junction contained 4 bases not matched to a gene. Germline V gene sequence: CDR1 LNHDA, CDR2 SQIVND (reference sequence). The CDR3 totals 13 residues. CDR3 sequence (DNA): TGTGCCAGTTTGGACAGGAACAATCAGCCCCAGCATTTT. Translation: CASLDRNNQPQHF.

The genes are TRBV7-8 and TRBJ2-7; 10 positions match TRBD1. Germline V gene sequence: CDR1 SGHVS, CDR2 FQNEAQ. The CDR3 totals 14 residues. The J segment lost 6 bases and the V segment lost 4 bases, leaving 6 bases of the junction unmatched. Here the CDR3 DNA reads TGTGCCAGCAGCTCAGGGACAGGGGCTAGCGAGCAGTACTTC. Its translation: CASSSGTGASEQYF.

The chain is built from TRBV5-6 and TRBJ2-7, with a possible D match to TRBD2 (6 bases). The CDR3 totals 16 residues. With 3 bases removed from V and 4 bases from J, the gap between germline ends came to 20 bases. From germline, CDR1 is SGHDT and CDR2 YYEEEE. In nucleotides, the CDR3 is TGTGCCAGCAGCTCTATTATCCGGGGAGGCGGTTACGAGCAGTACTTC. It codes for CASSSIIRGGGYEQYF.

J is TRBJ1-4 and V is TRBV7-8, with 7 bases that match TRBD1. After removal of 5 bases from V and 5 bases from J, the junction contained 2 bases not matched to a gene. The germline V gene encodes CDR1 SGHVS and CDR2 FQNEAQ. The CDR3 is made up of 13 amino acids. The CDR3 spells CASSQGGNEKLFF. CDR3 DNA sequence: TGTGCCAGCAGCCAGGGGGGAAATGAAAAACTGTTTTTT.

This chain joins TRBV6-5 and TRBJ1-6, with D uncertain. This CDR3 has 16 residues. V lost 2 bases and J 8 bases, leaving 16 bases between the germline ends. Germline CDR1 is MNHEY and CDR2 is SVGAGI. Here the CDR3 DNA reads TGTGCCAGCAGTTACAGACCCGAACAGAGCCATTCACCCCTCCACTTT. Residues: CASSYRPEQSHSPLHF.